What follows is one TCR beta chain and its context. What it recognizes is unknown. The sample comes from a study of T cells after yellow fever vaccination. Overall study results and limits: The booster saw the reappearance of most primary-vaccination clones (more than 95% CD4, less than 90% CD8). A secondary response was less intense yet reached its peak sooner, at day 5 versus 15. High-abundance clonotypes from the bulk population could contaminate FACS-sorted repertoires.

They built TCR cDNA with 5'RACE template switching, a step that put in a universal primer site and UMIs. TCRdb redid the calling of the 5' RACE reads with MiXCR, one entry per CDR3 protein. Among approximately 510,000 distinct CDR3 sequences listed, 21% were seen once. The receptor was derived from a man younger than 35 who received the YFV17D yellow fever vaccine. Material: PBMCs, obtained roughly 20 days after the first yellow fever vaccination.

The CDR3 nucleotides read TGTGCCAGCAGTCCCGCAGGGGCTGGTAATCAGCCCCAGCATTTT. Its translation: CASSPAGAGNQPQHF. The chain links TRBV28 to TRBJ1-5, with D tentatively TRBD1 (6 bases). V dropped 5 bases and J dropped 4 bases, with 15 bases sitting between them. The length of the CDR3 is 15 residues. Germline CDR1 MDHEN, CDR2 SYDVKM. Full variable domain (remainder filled in from reference TRBV28 and TRBJ1-5): DVKVTQSSRYLVKRTGEKVFLECVQDMDHENMFWYRQDPGLGLRLIYFSYDVKMKEKGDIPEGYSVSREKKERFSLILESASTNQTSMYLCASSPAGAGNQPQHFGDGTRLSIL.